This entry lists 31 T cell receptor beta chains sequenced from one sample in a study of human T cells and chemical hapten exposure. Unique molecular identifiers were affixed to discrete cDNA molecules within the library. TCRdb fed the reads into MiXCR, producing one record per CDR3 protein. This sample has about 120,000 distinct CDR3 sequences, with around 8.5% found just once. Unfractionated whole blood yielded total RNA. Material: whole blood. These receptors all come from a human donor in good health. Some clones in this sample may be carry-over from other donors' samples.

This clonotype was recorded a few times. The chain joins TRBV5-1 to TRBJ2-7; TRBD1 agrees at 7 bases. Losses at the gene ends were 4 bases for V and 6 bases for J; bases not matched to a gene: 13. The length of the CDR3 is 15 residues. CDR1 is SGHRS and CDR2 is YFSETQ in the germline V gene. As DNA, the CDR3 is TGCGCCAGCAGCCCGGACAGGCCTTCTTGGCTCGAGCAGTACTTC. Protein sequence: CASSPDRPSWLEQYF.

For the CDR3, the DNA is TGCAGCGTTGGCGGCCCGTCGGTGCAGTACTTC. It codes for CSVGGPSVQYF. The chain recombines TRBV29-1 with TRBJ2-7; unclear D gene. The V gene lost 4 bases and the J gene lost 9 bases, with 13 bases spanning the gap. There are 11 residues in the CDR3. Germline-derived CDR1 and CDR2 are SQVTM and ANQGSEA.

This clonotype was counted only a few times. The rearrangement links TRBV10-3 to TRBJ2-7, with a tentative D call TRBD2 (6 bases). V dropped 4 bases and J dropped 3 bases, with 16 bases sitting between them. Germline lookup yields CDR1 ENHRY and CDR2 SYGVKD. The CDR3 runs to 15 residues. Written as DNA, the CDR3 is TGTGCCATCAGTGGCTCGGAGGGTAGGGACTACGAGCAGTACTTC. It encodes CAISGSEGRDYEQYF.

This clonotype appeared a few times. The chain combines TRBV18 with TRBJ2-7; 10 positions agree with TRBD1. The CDR3 consists of 15 residues. CDR1 and CDR2 from the germline V gene are KGHSH and LQKENI. V dropped 0 bases and J dropped 2; count of bases not matched to a gene: 1. For the CDR3, the DNA is TGTGCCAGCTCACCACCGGACAGGGGGACCTACGAGCAGTACTTC. Protein sequence: CASSPPDRGTYEQYF.

The sample holds a few counts of this clonotype. CDR3 nucleotide sequence: TGCAGCGTTAAGTACAGGTCCTACGAGCAGTACTTC. Protein: CSVKYRSYEQYF. V and J are TRBV29-1 and TRBJ2-7, with TRBD1 as a possible D gene (5 bases). Germline-derived CDR1 and CDR2 are SQVTM and ANQGSEA. The CDR3 has 12 amino acids. V lost 5 bases to trimming and J lost 1 base, with 9 bases between them.

This clonotype has a handful of counts. CDR3 protein: CASSPRKGANTGELFF. DNA of the CDR3: TGTGCCAGCAGCCCCCGAAAGGGGGCGAACACCGGGGAGCTGTTTTTT. V gene TRBV7-7 combines with J gene TRBJ2-2; TRBD1 is a possible D gene (6 bases). CDR3 size: 16 residues. V was cut by 5 bases and J by 0 bases, with 13 bases left in between. Per germline, CDR1 SSHAT and CDR2 FNYEAQ (reference sequence).

This clonotype has only a few counts. The chain employs TRBV7-2 and TRBJ1-6; TRBD1 agrees at 7 bases. The CDR3 length is 18 residues. Germline V gives CDR1 SGHTA, CDR2 FQGNSA. V shed 3 bases and J 6 bases; nucleotides not matched to a gene: 14. In DNA, the CDR3 is TGTGCCAGCAGCTTGCAACCACCGGGACAGAGCCTTAATTCACCCCTCCACTTT. It codes for CASSLQPPGQSLNSPLHF.

This clonotype was detected many times. This sequence joins TRBV20-1 and TRBJ1-6, with 8 nucleotides matching TRBD1. Germline lookup yields CDR1 DFQATT and CDR2 SNEGSKA (reference sequence). The CDR3 has 15 residues. J lost 13 bases, V lost 3 bases, and 14 bases had no gene match. DNA of the CDR3: TGCAGTGCTAGCCCAGGGGGCGCGGGGTCAAGGCCCCTCCACTTT. Translation: CSASPGGAGSRPLHF.

The gene calls are TRBV20-1 and TRBJ1-1, with D uncertain. Trimming removed 0 bases from V and 3 bases from J, with 14 bases in between. The CDR3 is 15 amino acids. Germline V gene sequence: CDR1 DFQATT, CDR2 SNEGSKA (reference sequence). The CDR3 nucleotides read TGCAGTGCTAGAGAAGGGTTAAACAGCTACACTGAAGCTTTCTTT. Protein: CSAREGLNSYTEAFF.

This clonotype has at least ten counts. This chain connects TRBV7-6 to TRBJ2-3; 8 bases are shared with TRBD2. V gave up 2 bases and J gave up 4 bases; unmatched junction bases: 8. Germline CDR1 reads SGHVS; CDR2 reads FNYEAQ. CDR3 size: 16 residues. The CDR3 DNA is TGTGCCAGCAGCTTAATGGGAGCGGGGGCCTCAGATACGCAGTATTTT. It specifies CASSLMGAGASDTQYF.

As regards this clonotype: One junction end disagrees with the germline gene, perhaps due to a read error. The chain is built from TRBV30 and TRBJ2-5; either TRBD1 or TRBD2 may fit D (6 bases each). The CDR3 spans 17 residues. Germline V lookup: CDR1 GTSNPN, CDR2 SVGIG (reference sequence). CDR3 in DNA: TGTGACTGGAGTTTAGGGGGGTGGGAGGAGGGCCAAGAGACCCAGTACTTC. Its protein is CDWSLGGWEEGQETQYF. The entire variable domain, with the rest obtained from reference TRBV30 and TRBJ2-5, is as follows: SQTIHQWPATLVQPVGSPLSLECTVEGTSNPNLYWYRQAAGRGLQLLFYSVGIGQISSEVPQNLSASRPQDRQFILSSKKLLLSDSGFYLCDWSLGGWEEGQETQYFGPGTRLLVL.

There are many counts of this clonotype. The chain carries TRBV7-6 and TRBJ1-1; 8 bases agree with TRBD1. V lost 3 bases and J lost 2; bases outside the gene matches: 2. CDR3 length: 14 residues. The germline gives CDR1 SGHVS, CDR2 FNYEAQ. CDR3 sequence: CASSLGQANTEAFF. The CDR3 nucleotides are TGTGCCAGCAGCTTGGGACAGGCTAACACTGAAGCTTTCTTT.

This clonotype was counted between two and nine times. The chain carries TRBV7-9 and TRBJ2-3; 11 positions agree with TRBD2. The CDR3 extends over 17 amino acids. The trim removed 5 bases at V and 2 bases at J, leaving 9 bases unmatched. Per the germline V gene, CDR1 is SEHNR and CDR2 is FQNEAQ (reference sequence). The CDR3 loop reads CASSAPPSGRTTDTQYF. The DNA for the CDR3 is TGTGCCAGCAGCGCCCCCCCTAGCGGGAGGACCACAGATACGCAGTATTTT.

There are a few counts of this clonotype. This chain joins TRBV9 and TRBJ2-1; D ambiguous. CDR1 is SGDLS, CDR2 YYNGEE, per germline. Trimming removed 2 bases from V and 0 bases from J, with 15 bases in between. The CDR3 covers 17 residues. The CDR3 reads CASSVLCRGLSYNEQFF. CDR3 sequence (DNA): TGTGCCAGCAGCGTTCTCTGTCGCGGCCTCTCCTACAATGAGCAGTTCTTC.

This clonotype was seen many times. V usage is TRBV7-2 and J usage is TRBJ1-5, with D perhaps matching TRBD1 (6 bases). V gave up 5 bases and J gave up 9 bases, with 14 bases separating them. This CDR3 has 13 amino acids. The germline V gene has CDR1 SGHTA and CDR2 FQGNSA. The CDR3 bases are TGTGCCAGCAGCGGACAGTTCTTGGGGCCCCAGCATTTT. Its translation: CASSGQFLGPQHF. Full variable domain (missing parts from reference TRBV7-2 and TRBJ1-5): GAGVSQSPSNKVTEKGKDVELRCDPISGHTALYWYRQSLGQGLEFLIYFQGNSAPDKSGLPSDRFSAERTGGSVSTLTIQRTQQEDSAVYLCASSGQFLGPQHFGDGTRLSIL.

This clonotype came up many times. V gene TRBV4-1 combines with J gene TRBJ2-7; D may match TRBD1 or TRBD2 (5 bases each). Trimming removed 5 bases from V and 1 base from J, with 15 bases in between. This CDR3 is 15 amino acids long. Germline loops: CDR1 MGHRA, CDR2 YSYEKL. CDR3 sequence: CASSGRDGSSYEQYF. CDR3 DNA sequence: TGCGCCAGCAGCGGCCGGGACGGAAGTTCCTACGAGCAGTACTTC.

This clonotype was recorded many times. The chain is built from TRBV4-1 and TRBJ2-1, with 9 positions matching TRBD2. Germline CDR1 is MGHRA and CDR2 is YSYEKL. This CDR3 region has 15 residues. Unmatched junction bases numbered 7, after V lost 3 bases and J lost 7 bases. This chain's CDR3 is CASSHVAGGRNEQFF. CDR3 nucleotides: TGCGCCAGCAGCCACGTGGCGGGGGGGCGGAATGAGCAGTTCTTC.

This chain connects TRBV4-1 to TRBJ2-7; TRBD1 matches 8 bases. CDR3 length: 17 residues. Trimming at V came to 1 base and at J to 2 bases, leaving 10 bases not matched to a gene. Germline CDR1 and CDR2: MGHRA and YSYEKL. CDR3 residues: CASSQADRVKTAYEQYF. DNA for the CDR3: TGCGCCAGCAGCCAAGCGGACAGGGTAAAGACGGCCTACGAGCAGTACTTC.

With respect to this clonotype: Its ends do not fully match the called genes, so a read error is possible. The chain joins TRBV2 to TRBJ1-3; D unresolved. The CDR3 spans 12 residues. Germline lookup yields CDR1 SNHLY and CDR2 FYNNEI. This CDR3 is CASSEEGTTIYF. CDR3 nucleotides: TGTGCCAGCAGTGAAGAAGGAACCACCATATATTTT. The full variable domain, in which reference TRBV2 and TRBJ1-3 provide the parts outside the CDR3, is EPEVTQTPSHQVTQMGQEVILRCVPISNHLYFYWYRQILGQKVEFLVSFYNNEISEKSEIFDDQFSVERPDGSNFTLKIRSTKLEDSAMYFCASSEEGTTIYFGEGSWLTVV.

The chain employs TRBV20-1 and TRBJ2-1, with 7 bases fitting TRBD1. The germline V gene encodes CDR1 DFQATT and CDR2 SNEGSKA (reference sequence). This CDR3 region has 13 residues. Trimming cost V 7 bases and J 4 bases; bases outside gene matches: 7. In DNA form, the CDR3 reads TGCAGTGTCACGGGACAGAATTACAATGAGCAGTTCTTC. Its translation is CSVTGQNYNEQFF.

Comment on this clonotype: A read error may explain this, as a much larger clone is one base away. The CDR3 here is CASSFDRFIDTQYF. CDR3 coding DNA: TGTGCCAGCAGCTTCGACAGATTCATAGATACGCAGTATTTT. This chain joins TRBV5-5 and TRBJ2-3; possible D gene TRBD1, 5 bases. The V and J ends lost 2 bases and 5 bases respectively, with 12 bases between them. This CDR3 contains 14 residues. In germline, CDR1 is SGHKS, CDR2 YYEKEE (reference sequence).

This clonotype was recorded at least ten times. The junction and the germline gene differ at one end; a read error may be behind it. The CDR3 sequence: CSAREIHPLSSNQPQHF. In DNA, the CDR3 is TGCAGTGCTCGAGAGATCCACCCCCTTAGTAGCAATCAGCCCCAGCATTTT. This chain joins TRBV20-1 and TRBJ1-5; D remains unclear. This CDR3 region has 17 residues. Germline values: CDR1 DFQATT, CDR2 SNEGSKA (reference sequence).

The chain uses TRBV18 and TRBJ2-2; no reliable D call. Germline CDR1 is KGHSH and CDR2 is LQKENI. V lost 1 base and J lost 0, with 12 bases in between. The CDR3 runs 17 residues. CDR3 nucleotide sequence: TGTGCCAGCTCACCACAGACCGTACTTTCGAACACCGGGGAGCTGTTTTTT. The encoded protein is CASSPQTVLSNTGELFF.

This clonotype came up many times. The rearrangement uses TRBV5-1 and TRBJ1-2; TRBD1 aligns across 7 bases. Trimming took 0 bases from V and 4 from J; bases not matched to a gene: 6. The CDR3 is 15 residues long. Looked up from germline, CDR1 is SGHRS and CDR2 is YFSETQ. The DNA of the CDR3 is TGCGCCAGCAGCTTGGCCGGGACAGCATCCTATGGCTACACCTTC. Translated, it gives CASSLAGTASYGYTF.

This clonotype turned up a few times. The chain carries TRBV7-8 and TRBJ1-1, with D possibly being TRBD1 (5 bases). The CDR3 sequence is 15 residues long. V was cut by 4 bases and J by 2 bases, with 14 bases left in between. The germline V gene has CDR1 SGHVS and CDR2 FQNEAQ. CDR3 loop: CASSSDRGGNTEAFF. CDR3 DNA: TGTGCCAGCAGCTCCGACCGGGGGGGAAACACTGAAGCTTTCTTT.

V gene TRBV27 combines with J gene TRBJ2-1; D tentatively fits TRBD1 or TRBD2 (6 bases each). Trimming took 4 bases from V and 1 from J, leaving 17 bases between them. The CDR3 extends over 17 amino acids. Looked up from germline, CDR1 is MNHEY and CDR2 is SMNVEV (reference sequence). CDR3 loop: CASSWGAPDGSYNEQFF. The CDR3 DNA is TGTGCCAGCAGTTGGGGGGCCCCGGATGGGTCCTACAATGAGCAGTTCTTC.

The chain recombines TRBV27 with TRBJ2-7; D ambiguous. The CDR3 covers 13 residues. Trimming took 3 bases from V and 3 from J, leaving 9 bases between them. The germline V gene encodes CDR1 MNHEY and CDR2 SMNVEV (reference sequence). As DNA, the CDR3 is TGTGCCAGCAGTTTCGACGGCGGCTACGAGCAGTACTTC. Its protein is CASSFDGGYEQYF.

This clonotype turned up a few times. This chain links TRBV6-5 with TRBJ2-7; 10 bases are shared with TRBD1. V lost 7 bases to trimming and J lost 4 bases; unmatched junction nucleotides: 7. CDR1 and CDR2 (germline): MNHEY, SVGAGI. The CDR3 has 14 residues. CDR3: CASTTGTGDYEQYF. The CDR3 DNA reads as TGTGCCAGCACTACCGGGACAGGGGATTACGAGCAGTACTTC.

The table lists this clonotype with many counts. The genes are TRBV5-1 and TRBJ2-5, with a tentative D call TRBD1 (7 bases). Germline V gene lookup returns CDR1 SGHRS and CDR2 YFSETQ. The V end was cut by 5 bases, the J end by 9 bases, with 11 bases between. The CDR3 covers 11 residues. CDR3 in amino acids: CASSSGGPQYF. CDR3 bases: TGCGCCAGCAGTTCAGGGGGGCCCCAGTACTTC.

This clonotype came up many times. This rearrangement joins TRBV20-1 to TRBJ1-2; D may be TRBD1 (5 bases). The germline V gene encodes CDR1 DFQATT and CDR2 SNEGSKA (reference sequence). The V end was cut by 0 bases, the J end by 8 bases, with 10 bases between. This CDR3 comprises 12 residues. CDR3 sequence: CSAREGGEGYTF. The DNA of the CDR3 is TGCAGTGCTAGAGAGGGGGGGGAAGGCTACACCTTC.

This clonotype was seen at least ten times. This rearrangement joins TRBV7-3 to TRBJ1-6; no firm D call. The CDR3 loop spans 10 amino acids. Trimming removed 11 bases from V and 10 bases from J, with 9 bases in between. Germline CDR1 is SGHTA and CDR2 is FQGTGA. CDR3 bases: TGTGCCCCGGTCGGCTCACCCCTCCACTTT. This encodes CAPVGSPLHF.